This entry lists 23 T cell receptor beta chains sequenced from one sample in a study of cytotoxic CD8 clonotypes in ibrutinib-treated CLL. Generated by immunoSEQ multiplex PCR, the TCRdb table keeps only in-frame clones and is missing some. The sample holds some 120,000 clones, under 90% seen once. The material sequenced was PBMCs, taken after 24 months of ibrutinib treatment. These receptors were collected from a human donor with chronic lymphocytic leukemia.

J is TRBJ1-1 and V is TRBV9, with D unresolved. The CDR3 is 13 amino acids. V was pared by 3 bases and J by 4 bases, with 10 bases between. Germline-derived CDR1 and CDR2 are SGDLS and YYNGEE. CDR3 loop: CASSAGLATEAFF. The CDR3 bases are TGTGCCAGCAGCGCGGGTCTTGCCACTGAAGCTTTCTTT.

The V call is TRBV25-1, the J call TRBJ2-5; D is unresolved. V dropped 2 bases and J dropped 5 bases, with 3 bases sitting between them. In germline, CDR1 is MGHDK, CDR2 SYGVNS. This CDR3 has 11 residues. CDR3 sequence: CASSEGETQYF. CDR3 sequence (DNA): TGTGCCAGCAGTGAAGGGGAGACCCAGTACTTC.

The CDR3 here is CAFERGRNQPQHF. CDR3 nucleotides: TGTGCCTTCGAGCGGGGTAGGAATCAGCCCCAGCATTTT. The chain links TRBV30 to TRBJ1-5; unclear D gene. The V gene's germline CDR1 is GTSNPN and CDR2 SVGIG (reference sequence). V was cut by 7 bases and J by 4 bases, with 14 bases left in between. The CDR3 covers 13 residues.

The genes are TRBV5-1 and TRBJ2-5, with D maybe TRBD2 (5 bases). Germline values: CDR1 SGHRS, CDR2 YFSETQ. Trimming took off 7 bases at V and 5 bases at J, with 12 bases between the two ends. The CDR3 loop spans 12 amino acids. The CDR3 DNA sequence: TGCGCCAGCGGGCTAGCTTTGGAGACCCAGTACTTC. Protein: CASGLALETQYF.

This clone was recorded at least ten times. The rearrangement joins TRBV7-6 to TRBJ1-2, with a possible D match to TRBD1 (5 bases). The germline gives CDR1 SGHVS, CDR2 FNYEAQ. The CDR3 runs 15 residues. Trimming shortened V by 5 bases and J by 8 bases, and 21 bases separated the two germline ends. CDR3 DNA: TGTGCCAGCAGCCCTAATTTGGGGGAGCAAAACGGCTACACCTTC. Its translation is CASSPNLGEQNGYTF.

As DNA, the CDR3 is TGTGCCAGCAGCTTAGGCGCGGGCTATGGCTACACCTTC. Residues: CASSLGAGYGYTF. The chain couples TRBV7-2 to TRBJ1-2; D gene ambiguous. The V gene's germline CDR1 is SGHTA and CDR2 FQGNSA. The ends were cut back, 1 base at V and 4 bases at J, with 7 bases in the middle. This CDR3 is built from 13 residues.

As for this clone: Here the CDR3 omits its conserved ending phenylalanine or tryptophan, so a read error is the likely source. No DNA is shown, since the ends of the CDR3 on it are uncertain; the CDR3 is the one TCRdb lists. The chain is built from TRBV6-5 and TRBJ1-2. The CDR3 adds up to 12 amino acids, both ends counted. The germline gives CDR1 MNHEY, CDR2 SVGAGI. This CDR3 is CASNPPGLCKGP.

Only a few counts were recorded for this clone. The chain combines TRBV2 with TRBJ2-2, with 8 positions matching TRBD1. In germline, CDR1 is SNHLY, CDR2 FYNNEI. J gave up 0 bases and V 6 bases, and 3 bases lay outside the gene matches. This CDR3 is built from 15 residues. The CDR3 region has the DNA TGTGCCAGCAGCCCGGACAGGGCGAACACCGGGGAGCTGTTTTTT. This codes for CASSPDRANTGELFF.

This clone occurred a few times. This chain uses TRBV30 with TRBJ1-1; D possibly corresponds to TRBD1 (5 bases). CDR3 size: 13 residues. The V gene's germline CDR1 is GTSNPN and CDR2 SVGIG (reference sequence). The V end was cut by 1 base, the J end by 2 bases, with 8 bases between. CDR3 amino acids: CAWSGQTNTEAFF. The DNA for the CDR3 is TGTGCCTGGAGTGGACAGACTAACACTGAAGCTTTCTTT.

This chain connects TRBV4-3 to TRBJ1-5; D perhaps matches TRBD1 (5 bases). Deletions cut 0 bases from V and 3 bases from J, with 15 bases between. The CDR3 contains 17 residues. Germline V gene sequence: CDR1 LGHNA, CDR2 YSLEER. In DNA form, the CDR3 reads TGCGCCAGCAGCCAAGATCCTCCAGGGAGGTTCAATCAGCCCCAGCATTTT. As protein: CASSQDPPGRFNQPQHF.

This clone was detected a few times. The chain carries TRBV16 and TRBJ1-5, with TRBD1 matching over 8 bases. The CDR3 consists of 19 residues. CDR1 KGHSY and CDR2 FQNENV come from the germline V gene. V lost 0 bases to trimming and J lost 4 bases; unmatched junction nucleotides: 14. The CDR3 reads CASSQSGRTGTVGNQPQHF. The CDR3, as DNA: TGTGCCAGCAGCCAATCTGGTCGGACAGGGACGGTGGGAAATCAGCCCCAGCATTTT.

This clone has a single count. The CDR3 DNA sequence: TGTGCCAGTAGTACGGGACAGTTCTTTTGGGAGGATACGCAGTATTTT. Encoded protein: CASSTGQFFWEDTQYF. The chain recombines TRBV19 with TRBJ2-3, with TRBD1 matching over 7 bases. Germline CDR1 LNHDA, CDR2 SQIVND (reference sequence). The CDR3 has 16 residues. After removal of 4 bases from V and 6 bases from J, the junction contained 13 bases not matched to a gene.

The rearrangement links TRBV10-3 to TRBJ1-1; TRBD1 agrees at 7 bases. CDR3 length: 14 residues. Germline CDR1 ENHRY, CDR2 SYGVKD. J gave up 3 bases and V 3 bases, and 4 bases lay outside the gene matches. The CDR3 protein is CAISDPRGDTEAFF. The CDR3 nucleotides read TGTGCCATCAGTGACCCCAGGGGGGACACTGAAGCTTTCTTT.

V and J are TRBV15 and TRBJ1-2; possible D gene TRBD1, 5 bases. V lost 4 bases and J lost 8, with 20 bases in between. CDR1 is LNHNV, CDR2 YYDKDF, per germline (reference sequence). The CDR3 loop spans 15 amino acids. The CDR3 protein is CATSKTGTGFWGYTF. CDR3 sequence (DNA): TGTGCCACCAGCAAAACCGGGACGGGGTTCTGGGGCTACACCTTC.

DNA of the CDR3: TGCGCCACCAGGGACACCGCAACCTACGAGCAGTACTTC. This translates into CATRDTATYEQYF. The chain recombines TRBV10-2 with TRBJ2-7, with TRBD1 as a possible D gene (6 bases). This CDR3 is 13 amino acids long. The germline gives CDR1 WSHSY, CDR2 SAAADI. V was shortened by 10 bases and J by 2 bases, with 15 bases between the two germline ends.

J is TRBJ2-7 and V is TRBV28; 10 nucleotides agree with TRBD2. V shed 4 bases and J 13 bases; nucleotides not matched to a gene: 10. This CDR3 is built from 13 residues. Germline loops: CDR1 MDHEN, CDR2 SYDVKM. In DNA, the CDR3 is TGTGCCAGCAGTTCCCCATTAGCGGGGGGACCCTACTTC. It specifies CASSSPLAGGPYF.

The rearrangement links TRBV10-3 to TRBJ2-5, with 8 nucleotides matching TRBD1. CDR3 length: 13 residues. Trimming cost V 7 bases and J 5 bases; bases outside gene matches: 6. Germline CDR1 ENHRY, CDR2 SYGVKD. CDR3 loop: CAIKSDRDETQYF. CDR3 DNA: TGTGCCATCAAGTCGGACAGGGACGAGACCCAGTACTTC.

A few counts support this clone. The V and J genes are TRBV7-2 and TRBJ1-5; tentatively, D is TRBD1 (5 bases). V was cut by 5 bases and J by 0 bases, with 11 bases left in between. The CDR3 spans 15 residues. Germline loops: CDR1 SGHTA, CDR2 FQGNSA. CDR3 protein: CASSETATSNQPQHF. The CDR3, as DNA: TGTGCCAGCAGCGAGACAGCGACTAGCAATCAGCCCCAGCATTTT.

This clone was counted only a few times. CDR3 protein: CASSQSGASYGYTF. DNA of the CDR3: TGTGCCAGCAGCCAATCGGGGGCGAGCTATGGCTACACCTTC. The gene calls are TRBV16 and TRBJ1-2, with D perhaps matching TRBD1 (6 bases). In germline, CDR1 is KGHSY, CDR2 FQNENV. This CDR3 comprises 14 residues. Deletions cut 0 bases from V and 4 bases from J, with 9 bases between.

This rearrangement joins TRBV7-2 to TRBJ1-4, with no clear D. Germline assignment: CDR1 SGHTA and CDR2 FQGNSA. The V gene lost 5 bases and the J gene lost 6 bases, with 10 bases spanning the gap. The CDR3 extends over 13 amino acids. CDR3 in amino acids: CASSPGMDEKLFF. DNA for the CDR3: TGTGCCAGCAGCCCGGGGATGGATGAAAAACTGTTTTTT.

V usage is TRBV7-2 and J usage is TRBJ2-5; D ambiguous. The germline CDR1 and CDR2 sequences are SGHTA and FQGNSA. This CDR3 contains 14 residues. V lost 2 bases and J lost 5, with 12 bases in between. The CDR3 loop is CASSLFLLGETQYF. Written as DNA, the CDR3 is TGTGCCAGCAGCTTATTTTTGTTGGGGGAGACCCAGTACTTC.

This clone came up a few times. The genes are TRBV30 and TRBJ2-1; 8 bases line up with TRBD1. The V and J ends lost 2 bases and 4 bases, in that order; junction bases with no gene match: 10. The CDR3 sequence is 16 residues long. Per germline, CDR1 GTSNPN and CDR2 SVGIG (reference sequence). The CDR3 nucleotides are TGTGCCTGGAGTCAAACCGGGACAGGAGCTTACAATGAGCAGTTCTTC. It is translated as CAWSQTGTGAYNEQFF. Filled out from reference TRBV30 and TRBJ2-1, the complete variable domain reads SQTIHQWPATLVQPVGSPLSLECTVEGTSNPNLYWYRQAAGRGLQLLFYSVGIGQISSEVPQNLSASRPQDRQFILSSKKLLLSDSGFYLCAWSQTGTGAYNEQFFGPGTRLTVL.

The chain couples TRBV30 to TRBJ2-7; possibly TRBD1 or TRBD2 for D (5 bases each). The CDR3 has 12 residues. Germline CDR1 is GTSNPN and CDR2 is SVGIG (reference sequence). Between the trimmed V and J ends, which lost 2 bases and 2 bases, there was a span of 7 bases. The CDR3 is CAWSTGPYEQYF. The CDR3 DNA sequence: TGTGCCTGGAGTACGGGACCCTACGAGCAGTACTTC.